This T cell receptor (beta chain) was recorded in a study of neurological immune-mediated disorders. This CDR3 region has 14 residues. CDR1 SGHRS and CDR2 YFSETQ come from the germline V gene. The cDNA came from 5'RACE with 10-nucleotide random UMIs. TCRdb redid the calling of the 5' RACE reads with MiXCR, one entry per CDR3 protein. Among 35,000 to 40,000 distinct CDR3 sequences listed, 2.5% were seen once. Study conclusions and caveats: No expanded-clone CDR3 amino acid sequence recurred across subjects, suggesting private TCR-beta repertoires.

Many counts were recorded for this clonotype. Its specificity is not known. One end of the junction does not line up with germline, which may come from a read error. The receptor's source is a man between 50 and 59 years old with multiple sclerosis. The sequencing sample was made of PBMCs. The rearrangement joins TRBV5-1 to TRBJ1-5; D gene unclear. The CDR3 bases are TGCGCCAGCAGCTTGGATCCTAGCAATCAGCCCCAGAATTTT. It codes for CASSLDPSNQPQNF.